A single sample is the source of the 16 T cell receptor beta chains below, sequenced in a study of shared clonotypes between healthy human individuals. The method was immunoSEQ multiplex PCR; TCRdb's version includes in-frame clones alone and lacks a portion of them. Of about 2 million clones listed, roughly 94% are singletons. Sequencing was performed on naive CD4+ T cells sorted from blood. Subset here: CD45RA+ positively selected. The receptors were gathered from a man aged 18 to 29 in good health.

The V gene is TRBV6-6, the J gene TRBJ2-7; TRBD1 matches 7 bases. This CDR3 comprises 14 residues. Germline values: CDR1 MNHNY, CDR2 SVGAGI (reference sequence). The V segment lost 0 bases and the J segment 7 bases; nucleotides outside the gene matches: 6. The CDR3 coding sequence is TGTGCCAGCAGTTACTCGCTCCAGGGGGAAGAGCAGTACTTC. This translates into CASSYSLQGEEQYF.

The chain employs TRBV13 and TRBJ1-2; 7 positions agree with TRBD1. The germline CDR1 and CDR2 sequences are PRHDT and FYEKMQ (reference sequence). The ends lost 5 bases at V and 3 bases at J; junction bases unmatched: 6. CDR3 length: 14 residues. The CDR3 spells CASSTGTADYGYTF. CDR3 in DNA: TGTGCCAGCAGCACTGGGACAGCAGACTATGGCTACACCTTC.

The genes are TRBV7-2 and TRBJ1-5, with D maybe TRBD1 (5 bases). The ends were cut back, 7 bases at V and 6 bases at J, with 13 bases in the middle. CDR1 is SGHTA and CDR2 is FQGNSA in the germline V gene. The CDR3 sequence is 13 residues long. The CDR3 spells CASTSGLRQPQHF. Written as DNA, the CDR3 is TGTGCCAGCACCTCAGGGCTGCGTCAGCCCCAGCATTTT.

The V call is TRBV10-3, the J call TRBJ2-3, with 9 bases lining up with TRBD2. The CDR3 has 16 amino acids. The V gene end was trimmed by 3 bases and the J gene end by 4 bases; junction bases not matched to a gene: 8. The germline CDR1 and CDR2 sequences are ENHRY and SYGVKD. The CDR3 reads CAISDPVAGESDTQYF. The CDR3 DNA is TGTGCCATCAGTGACCCCGTAGCGGGGGAGTCAGATACGCAGTATTTT.

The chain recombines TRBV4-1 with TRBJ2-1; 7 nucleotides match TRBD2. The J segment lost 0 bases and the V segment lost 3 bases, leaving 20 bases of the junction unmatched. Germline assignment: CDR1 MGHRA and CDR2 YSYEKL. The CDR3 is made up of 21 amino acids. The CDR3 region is CASSHVDGWAGRDSSYNEQFF. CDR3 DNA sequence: TGCGCCAGCAGCCACGTAGACGGATGGGCAGGGAGGGATAGCTCCTACAATGAGCAGTTCTTC.

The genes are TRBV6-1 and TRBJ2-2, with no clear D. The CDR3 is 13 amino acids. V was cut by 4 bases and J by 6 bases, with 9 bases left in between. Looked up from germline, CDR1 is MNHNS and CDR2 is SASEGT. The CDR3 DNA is TGTGCCAGCAGTGCAGTGGCGGCCGGGGAGCTGTTTTTT. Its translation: CASSAVAAGELFF.

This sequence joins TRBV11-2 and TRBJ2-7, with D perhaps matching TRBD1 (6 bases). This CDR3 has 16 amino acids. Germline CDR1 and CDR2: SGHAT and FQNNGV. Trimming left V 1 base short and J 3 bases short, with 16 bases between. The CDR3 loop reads CASSLAGQLIGYEQYF. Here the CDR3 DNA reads TGTGCCAGCAGCTTAGCGGGACAACTAATAGGCTACGAGCAGTACTTC.

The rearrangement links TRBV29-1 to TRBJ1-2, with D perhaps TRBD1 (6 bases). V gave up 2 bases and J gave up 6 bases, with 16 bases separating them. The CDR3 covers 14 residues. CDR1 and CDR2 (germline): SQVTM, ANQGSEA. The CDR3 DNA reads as TGCAGCGTTGAATCGGGGGGGCGCCGAAATGGCTACACCTTC. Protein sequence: CSVESGGRRNGYTF.

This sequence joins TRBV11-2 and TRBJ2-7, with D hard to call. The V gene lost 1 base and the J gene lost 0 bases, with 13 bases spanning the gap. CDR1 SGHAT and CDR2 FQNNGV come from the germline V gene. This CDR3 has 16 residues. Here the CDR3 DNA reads TGTGCCAGCAGCTTAGGTTGGAGTATAACCTCCTACGAGCAGTACTTC. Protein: CASSLGWSITSYEQYF.

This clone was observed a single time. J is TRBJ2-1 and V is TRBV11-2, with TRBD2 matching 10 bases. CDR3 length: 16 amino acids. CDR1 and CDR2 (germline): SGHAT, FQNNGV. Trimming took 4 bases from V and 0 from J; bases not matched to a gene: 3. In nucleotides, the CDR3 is TGTGCCAGCAGCTCGACTAGCGGGTTCTCCTACAATGAGCAGTTCTTC. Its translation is CASSSTSGFSYNEQFF.

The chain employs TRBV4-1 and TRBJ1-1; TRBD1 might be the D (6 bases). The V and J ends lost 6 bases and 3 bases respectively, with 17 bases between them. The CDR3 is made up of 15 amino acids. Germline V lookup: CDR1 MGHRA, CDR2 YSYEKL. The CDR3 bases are TGCGCCAGCAGAACAGGGAATGGTTGGGACACTGAAGCTTTCTTT. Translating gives CASRTGNGWDTEAFF.

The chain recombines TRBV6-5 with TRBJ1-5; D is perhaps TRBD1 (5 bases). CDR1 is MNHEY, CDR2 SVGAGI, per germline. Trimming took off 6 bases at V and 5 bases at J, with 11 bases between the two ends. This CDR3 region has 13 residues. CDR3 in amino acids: CASRMTDYQPQHF. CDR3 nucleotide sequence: TGTGCCAGCAGAATGACAGATTATCAGCCCCAGCATTTT.

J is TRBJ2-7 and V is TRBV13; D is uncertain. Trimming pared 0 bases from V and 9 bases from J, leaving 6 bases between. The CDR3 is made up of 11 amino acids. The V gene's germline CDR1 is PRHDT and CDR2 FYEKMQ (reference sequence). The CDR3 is CASSLGGVQYF. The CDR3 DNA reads TGTGCCAGCAGCTTAGGAGGAGTGCAGTACTTC.

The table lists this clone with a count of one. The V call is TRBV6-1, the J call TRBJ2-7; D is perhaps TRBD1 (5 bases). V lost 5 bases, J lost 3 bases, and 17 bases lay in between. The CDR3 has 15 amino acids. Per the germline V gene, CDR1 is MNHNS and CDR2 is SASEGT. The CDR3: CASSSQGPGDYEQYF. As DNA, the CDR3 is TGTGCCAGCAGTTCCCAGGGCCCAGGTGACTACGAGCAGTACTTC.

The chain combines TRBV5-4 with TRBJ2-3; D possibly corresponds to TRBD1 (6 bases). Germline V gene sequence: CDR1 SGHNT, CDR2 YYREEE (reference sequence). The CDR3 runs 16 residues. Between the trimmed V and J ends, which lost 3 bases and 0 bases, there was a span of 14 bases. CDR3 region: CASSSPGTPSTDTQYF. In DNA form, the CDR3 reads TGTGCCAGCAGCTCACCCGGGACACCGAGCACAGATACGCAGTATTTT.

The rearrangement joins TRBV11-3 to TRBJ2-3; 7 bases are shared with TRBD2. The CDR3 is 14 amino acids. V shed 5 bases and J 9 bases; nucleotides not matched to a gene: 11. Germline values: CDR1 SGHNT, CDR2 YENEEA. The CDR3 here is CASSAGLESATQYF. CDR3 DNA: TGTGCCAGCAGCGCCGGACTAGAGTCGGCCACGCAGTATTTT.